Shown below are 3 T cell receptor beta chains from a single sample sequenced in a study of memory B cells and T cells in multiple sclerosis. Separate sequencing covered autoproliferating (CFSE-dim) and non-proliferating (CFSE-high) T cells from stimulus-free culture. Approximately 5x10^7 CFSE-labeled PBMCs were cultured around seven days unstimulated, then replicate wells were pooled. Clones were read by immunoSEQ multiplex PCR, and TCRdb kept only the in-frame ones, dropping some. The table includes under 50,000 clones, around 80% detected once. These receptors have no known antigen. The sequenced sample was PBMCs from blood kept in culture. The receptors derive from a human donor with multiple sclerosis.

The V and J genes are TRBV5-1 and TRBJ1-2; 7 bases match TRBD1. J gave up 4 bases and V 0 bases, and 0 bases lay outside the gene matches. CDR1 and CDR2 (germline): SGHRS, YFSETQ. The CDR3 contains 13 residues. CDR3 nucleotide sequence: TGCGCCAGCAGCTTGGGGACAGGCTATGGCTACACCTTC. Protein product: CASSLGTGYGYTF.

This chain connects TRBV10-3 to TRBJ1-4, with D tentatively TRBD1 (5 bases). The V end was cut by 11 bases, the J end by 2 bases, with 12 bases between. The CDR3 consists of 13 residues. CDR1 ENHRY and CDR2 SYGVKD come from the germline V gene. The CDR3 reads CAVRGVTNEKLFF. Here the CDR3 DNA reads TGTGCCGTCCGAGGGGTGACTAATGAAAAACTGTTTTTT.

J is TRBJ2-5 and V is TRBV19, with D tentatively TRBD1 (5 bases). Deletions cut 2 bases from V and 1 base from J, with 8 bases between. Germline CDR1 and CDR2: LNHDA and SQIVND (reference sequence). This CDR3 is 14 amino acids long. The CDR3 nucleotides read TGTGCCAGTAGTATACGACAGACCCAAGAGACCCAGTACTTC. Protein product: CASSIRQTQETQYF.